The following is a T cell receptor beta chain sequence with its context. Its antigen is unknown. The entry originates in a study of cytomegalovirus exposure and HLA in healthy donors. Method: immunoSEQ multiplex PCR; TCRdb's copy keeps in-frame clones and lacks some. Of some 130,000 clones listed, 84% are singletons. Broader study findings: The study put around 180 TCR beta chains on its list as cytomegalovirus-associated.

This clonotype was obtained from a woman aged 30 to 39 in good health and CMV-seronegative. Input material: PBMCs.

The CDR3 region is CASSLAVISNSPLHF. The CDR3 nucleotides are TGCGCCAGCAGCTTGGCCGTAATTAGCAATTCACCCCTCCACTTT. The chain combines TRBV5-1 with TRBJ1-6; no firm D call. The V and J ends lost 0 bases and 7 bases respectively, with 11 bases between them. CDR1 is SGHRS and CDR2 is YFSETQ in the germline V gene. The CDR3 loop spans 15 amino acids.